These T cell receptor beta chains were read from a single sample in a study of blood T cells in healthy people across ages. From the 5' RACE reads, TCRdb called clonotypes with MiXCR, one entry per CDR3 protein. The sample yields hundreds of thousands of distinct CDR3 sequences, 45% to 60% seen once. The sequenced sample consisted of blood. Source of these receptors: a woman older than 75 in good health. Both conserved end residues are part of each CDR3. The order of the fields is V gene, D gene, J gene, clone size, CDR3 protein, CDR3 DNA. The D gene is left open where the match is weak. Not every row has a clone size; where given, it reads once, few, many or a size class.

TRBV7-9,-,TRBJ1-1,-,CASSPGAGTGPEAFF,TGTGCCAGCAGCCCAGGGGCAGGAACGGGCCCTGAAGCTTTCTTT
TRBV12-3/TRBV12-4,-,TRBJ2-3,few,CASSFQLGDTQYF,TGTGCCAGCAGTTTTCAGTTGGGGGATACGCAGTATTTT
TRBV9,-,TRBJ2-2,few,CASSQSSDTGELFF,TGTGCCAGCAGCCAATCCTCGGACACCGGGGAGCTGTTTTTT
TRBV5-1,TRBD2,TRBJ2-1,many,CASSLYGGAEEQFF,TGCGCCAGCAGCTTGTACGGGGGGGCTGAAGAGCAGTTCTTC
TRBV6-1,-,TRBJ2-7,-,CASSPSGRYEQYF,TGTGCCAGCAGTCCTTCTGGGAGATACGAGCAGTACTTC
TRBV7-2,-,TRBJ2-7,few,CASSSLSGWRGPSYGQYF,TGTGCCAGCAGCTCGCTTTCCGGTTGGAGGGGGCCATCCTACGGGCAGTACTTC
TRBV6-2/TRBV6-3,-,TRBJ2-1,many,CASSNGGISYNEQFF,TGTGCCAGCAGTAACGGAGGGATTTCCTACAATGAGCAGTTCTTC
TRBV2,-,TRBJ2-2,-,CASSVKKNTGELFF,TGTGCCAGCAGTGTAAAGAAGAACACCGGGGAGCTGTTTTTT
TRBV6-1,-,TRBJ2-1,-,CASSSPPNEQFF,TGTGCCAGCAGTTCCCCCCCGAATGAGCAGTTCTTC
TRBV28,-,TRBJ2-1,-,CASSLLGWAYNEQFF,TGTGCCAGCAGTTTGCTGGGGTGGGCCTACAATGAGCAGTTCTTC
TRBV2,-,TRBJ1-2,few,CASSAQITGGYTF,TGTGCCAGCAGTGCCCAAATAACAGGAGGCTACACCTTC
TRBV18,-,TRBJ2-7,many,CASSPDGTAYEQYF,TGTGCCAGCTCACCCGACGGTACTGCCTACGAGCAGTACTTC
TRBV7-3,TRBD2,TRBJ2-1,many,CASSLRPVTSGGKNEQFF,TGTGCCAGCAGCTTACGGCCGGTTACTAGCGGGGGGAAAAATGAGCAGTTCTTC
TRBV12-3/TRBV12-4,-,TRBJ2-3,few,CASSAHQADTQYF,TGTGCCAGCAGCGCCCACCAGGCAGATACGCAGTATTTT
TRBV6-5,-,TRBJ2-1,once,CASSPPMSHEQFF,TGTGCCAGCAGCCCCCCGATGTCCCATGAGCAGTTCTTC
TRBV28,TRBD1,TRBJ2-3,many,CASRGTGYDTQYF,TGTGCCAGCAGGGGGACAGGGTATGATACGCAGTATTTT
TRBV12-3/TRBV12-4,TRBD1,TRBJ1-2,many,CASSSWRDRGYGYTF,TGTGCCAGCAGTTCGTGGAGGGACAGGGGGTATGGCTACACCTTC
TRBV7-2,TRBD1,TRBJ2-7,many,CASSLGGGTGIGSSYEQYF,TGTGCCAGCAGCTTAGGGGGAGGGACAGGGATAGGTTCTTCCTACGAGCAGTACTTC
TRBV12-3/TRBV12-4,-,TRBJ2-2,few,CASRYQRPFTGELFF,TGTGCCAGCAGGTATCAACGGCCGTTCACCGGGGAGCTGTTTTTT
TRBV18,-,TRBJ1-1,-,CASSPYTSGSPPVGFF,TGTGCCAGCTCACCATACACCAGCGGGTCGCCCCCAGTTGGTTTCTTT
TRBV7-2,-,TRBJ2-5,-,CASSLVSGYQETQYF,TGTGCCAGCAGCTTAGTGTCGGGGTACCAAGAGACCCAGTACTTC
TRBV7-8,-,TRBJ1-2,-,CASSLGQGGGYTF,TGTGCCAGCAGCTTAGGCCAGGGAGGTGGCTACACCTTC
TRBV29-1,-,TRBJ1-2,many,CTCSFRGPADGYTF,TGCACCTGCAGCTTTCGAGGGCCAGCAGATGGCTACACCTTC
TRBV3-1,-,TRBJ1-3,-,CASSQDPNSGSTIYF,TGTGCCAGCAGCCAGGATCCGAACTCTGGAAGCACCATATATTTT
TRBV12-3/TRBV12-4,-,TRBJ2-3,many,CASSSQELDTQYF,TGTGCCAGCAGTTCCCAGGAACTAGATACGCAGTATTTT
TRBV7-2,-,TRBJ2-5,-,CASSLAQRGAQYF,TGTGCCAGCAGTTTAGCACAGCGAGGGGCCCAGTACTTC
TRBV12-3/TRBV12-4,-,TRBJ2-3,-,CASSGDRPSRGDTQYF,TGTGCCAGCAGTGGTGACAGGCCGAGCAGGGGAGATACGCAGTATTTT
TRBV6-6,-,TRBJ2-3,many,CASSYSSRGRDTQYF,TGTGCCAGCAGTTACTCGAGCCGGGGGCGAGATACGCAGTATTTT
TRBV29-1,TRBD1,TRBJ1-1,-,CSVERDRGYTEAFF,TGCAGCGTTGAAAGGGACAGGGGGTACACTGAAGCTTTCTTT
TRBV19,-,TRBJ2-1,-,CASSIGGTVQETQFF,TGTGCCAGTAGTATTGGCGGGACAGTACAAGAGACCCAGTTCTTC
TRBV29-1,-,TRBJ2-5,many,CSASRPGLEETQYF,TGCAGCGCCTCTCGTCCCGGCCTGGAAGAGACCCAGTACTTC
TRBV12-3/TRBV12-4,TRBD1,TRBJ2-3,many,CASSLLGQGTDTQYF,TGTGCCAGCAGTTTACTGGGACAGGGCACAGATACGCAGTATTTT
TRBV12-3/TRBV12-4,TRBD2,TRBJ2-2,-,CASSLQAGGPNTGELFF,TGTGCCAGCAGTTTGCAAGCGGGGGGGCCGAACACCGGGGAGCTGTTTTTT
TRBV6-6,-,TRBJ2-4,-,CASRDSRLGQNIQYF,TGTGCCAGCAGGGACAGTCGGTTGGGTCAAAACATTCAGTACTTC
TRBV28,TRBD1,TRBJ2-3,-,CASSSGGYRGPEGDTQYF,TGTGCCAGCAGTTCCGGCGGATACAGGGGGCCCGAGGGAGATACGCAGTATTTT
TRBV20-1,TRBD2,TRBJ2-3,-,CSARRAGGITDTQYF,TGCAGTGCTAGACGTGCGGGGGGGATCACAGATACGCAGTATTTT
TRBV5-1,-,TRBJ2-2,-,CASREIAAAGTGELFF,TGCGCCAGCAGAGAGATAGCCGCGGCGGGCACCGGGGAGCTGTTTTTT
TRBV20-1,TRBD2,TRBJ2-7,many,CSARDPGGYEQYF,TGCAGTGCTAGAGATCCGGGAGGATACGAGCAGTACTTC
TRBV5-1,TRBD1,TRBJ2-7,-,CASRTDRVHEQYF,TGCGCCAGCAGAACCGACAGGGTCCACGAGCAGTACTTC
TRBV6-1,-,TRBJ2-7,-,CASSEDIIIGPYEQYF,TGTGCCAGCAGTGAAGATATCATCATCGGGCCCTACGAGCAGTACTTC
TRBV7-8,-,TRBJ2-7,many,CASSLALRGGPYEQYF,TGTGCCAGCAGCTTAGCGCTGAGAGGGGGACCCTACGAGCAGTACTTC
TRBV28,TRBD1,TRBJ2-1,few,CASSFYRAGGYNEQFF,TGTGCCAGCAGTTTTTATAGGGCAGGGGGCTACAATGAGCAGTTCTTC
TRBV10-3,TRBD2,TRBJ2-1,-,CAISEQIAGGRNEQFF,TGTGCCATCAGTGAGCAGATAGCGGGGGGGCGCAATGAGCAGTTCTTC
TRBV29-1,-,TRBJ2-2,few,CSAGPEGLSTGELFF,TGCAGCGCAGGACCGGAGGGGCTGAGCACCGGGGAGCTGTTTTTT
TRBV2,-,TRBJ2-1,-,CASSEQRNEQFF,TGTGCCAGCAGTGAACAACGAAATGAGCAGTTCTTC
TRBV5-1,-,TRBJ2-3,-,CASSYPPGTSTDTQYF,TGCGCCAGCAGCTATCCCCCAGGGACTAGCACAGATACGCAGTATTTT
TRBV6-5,-,TRBJ2-1,-,CASSYSGLANNEQFF,TGTGCCAGCAGTTACTCGGGCCTAGCGAACAATGAGCAGTTCTTC
TRBV5-1,-,TRBJ1-4,many,CASSLAHSGREKLFF,TGCGCCAGCAGCTTGGCGCACTCCGGGCGAGAAAAACTGTTTTTT
TRBV6-2/TRBV6-3,-,TRBJ2-7,-,CASSYSATDYYEQYF,TGTGCCAGCAGTTACTCGGCGACGGATTACTACGAGCAGTACTTC
TRBV10-3,TRBD1,TRBJ2-7,-,CAISKGGQGQHEQYF,TGTGCCATCAGTAAGGGGGGACAGGGGCAACACGAGCAGTACTTC
TRBV30,TRBD1,TRBJ2-5,-,CAWAGGQETQYF,TGTGCCTGGGCAGGGGGTCAAGAGACCCAGTACTTC
TRBV13,-,TRBJ2-7,-,CASSLGGHIYEQYF,TGTGCCAGCAGCTTAGGAGGACACATCTACGAGCAGTACTTC
TRBV29-1,-,TRBJ2-7,-,CSVGRVSYEQYF,TGCAGCGTTGGGCGGGTATCCTACGAGCAGTACTTC
TRBV6-6,-,TRBJ1-2,-,CASSPRPAWYTF,TGTGCCAGCAGTCCCCGGCCGGCATGGTACACCTTC
TRBV12-5,-,TRBJ2-3,-,CATASGTDTQYF,TGTGCTACGGCCTCAGGCACAGATACGCAGTATTTT
TRBV29-1,TRBD1,TRBJ1-5,few,CSVQGAGQPQHF,TGCAGCGTTCAGGGGGCGGGCCAGCCCCAGCATTTT
TRBV20-1,TRBD1,TRBJ1-2,few,CSAPKSQTGNYGYTF,TGCAGTGCTCCCAAGTCTCAGACAGGGAACTATGGCTACACCTTC
TRBV30,-,TRBJ2-7,-,CAWSGGSYEQYF,TGTGCCTGGAGTGGAGGTTCCTACGAGCAGTACTTC
TRBV4-2,TRBD2,TRBJ2-5,-,CASSRFSGNQETQYF,TGTGCCAGCAGCCGATTTAGCGGGAACCAAGAGACCCAGTACTTC
TRBV20-1,TRBD1,TRBJ1-5,-,CSASPGDRGDNQPQHF,TGCAGTGCTTCGCCCGGGGACAGGGGGGACAATCAGCCCCAGCATTTT